This T cell receptor beta chain comes out of a study of T-cell memory formation after mild COVID-19. Study at large: Clustering of TCRs was largely donor specific.

cDNA libraries for TCR alpha and TCR beta, carrying sample barcodes and UMIs, came from 5'RACE with constant-segment primers. MiXCR was run by TCRdb on the 5' RACE reads, yielding one entry per CDR3 protein. The table lists 380,000 or so distinct CDR3 sequences, approximately 15% of them singletons. The CDR3 sequence is 15 residues long. After removal of 7 bases from V and 5 bases from J, the junction contained 6 bases not matched to a gene. As concerns this clonotype: Its antigen is unidentified.

Study results and limitations: Day 15 to 85 contractors were CD4/CD8 balanced; later expanders leaned CD4+. Whether day 37 second-wave clones are SARS-CoV-2-specific was not confirmed.

The V gene is TRBV12-3 or TRBV12-4, the J gene TRBJ2-2; 11 positions match TRBD2. Material for sequencing was PBMCs or a T cell subset sorted from them (not recorded which). The TCR sequence derives from a man aged 18 to 30 who had mild COVID-19 (a few samples of this study predate the infection). Cell type and time point are not known. CDR3 protein: CASNSRLAGTGELFF. The CDR3 nucleotides read TGTGCCAGCAATTCCCGACTAGCGGGGACCGGGGAGCTGTTTTTT.